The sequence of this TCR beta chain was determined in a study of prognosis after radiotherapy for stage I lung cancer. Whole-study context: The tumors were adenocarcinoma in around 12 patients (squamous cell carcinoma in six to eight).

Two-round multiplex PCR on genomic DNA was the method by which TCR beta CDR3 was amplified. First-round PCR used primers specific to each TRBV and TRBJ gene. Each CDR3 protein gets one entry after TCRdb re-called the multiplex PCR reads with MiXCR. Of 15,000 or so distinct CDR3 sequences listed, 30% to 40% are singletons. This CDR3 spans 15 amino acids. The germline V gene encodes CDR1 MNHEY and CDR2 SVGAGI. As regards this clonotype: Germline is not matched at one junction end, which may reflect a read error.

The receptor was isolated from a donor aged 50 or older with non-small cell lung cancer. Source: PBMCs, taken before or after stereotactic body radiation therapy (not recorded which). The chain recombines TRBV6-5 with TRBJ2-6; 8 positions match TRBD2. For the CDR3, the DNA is TGTACCAGCAGTTACGGGGGGGCTGGGGCCAACGTCCTGACCTTC. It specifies CTSSYGGAGANVLTF.